The 13 T cell receptor beta chains below all came from one sample that was sequenced in a study of blood T cell repertoires in COVID-19. Repertoires were generated with immunoSEQ multiplex PCR, while TCRdb's copy carries only in-frame clones and drops some. This sample has about 500,000 clones, with 85% to 90% found just once. The material sequenced was peripheral blood. All receptors come from a man aged 18 to 30 with COVID-19, enrolled during active disease.

This clone was counted once. The chain joins TRBV5-1 to TRBJ2-1, with a possible D match to TRBD1 (5 bases). Germline V gives CDR1 SGHRS, CDR2 YFSETQ. The CDR3 has 13 residues. Trimming cost V 4 bases and J 6 bases, with 11 bases left between them. The CDR3: CASSIRETNEQFF. The CDR3 nucleotides read TGCGCCAGCAGCATCAGGGAAACCAATGAGCAGTTCTTC.

As for this clone: An end of the junction does not agree with germline; a read error may underlie this. J is TRBJ2-3 and V is TRBV6-1, with D perhaps matching TRBD2 (6 bases). Germline loops: CDR1 MNHNS, CDR2 SASEGT. The CDR3 sequence is 14 residues long. The DNA for the CDR3 is TGTGCCAGCAGTGAAAAGGAGGGCACCGATACGCAGTATTTT. Protein: CASSEKEGTDTQYF.

In its sample, this clone was seen once. This chain links TRBV3-1 (or the pseudogene TRBV3-2) with TRBJ2-2; 10 bases agree with TRBD2. The germline V gene encodes CDR1 LGHDT and CDR2 YNNKEL (reference sequence). V shed 0 bases and J 5 bases; nucleotides not matched to a gene: 3. This CDR3 has 16 residues. CDR3 amino acids: CASSQESLAGTGELFF. In DNA, the CDR3 is TGTGCCAGCAGCCAAGAGTCACTAGCGGGGACCGGGGAGCTGTTTTTT.

The rearrangement uses TRBV18 and TRBJ2-7; TRBD1 agrees at 8 bases. V shed 4 bases, J shed 6 bases, and the junction held 8 bases outside the gene matches. The CDR3 is 14 amino acids. The germline CDR1 and CDR2 sequences are KGHSH and LQKENI. The CDR3 bases are TGTGCCAGCTCACAGCAGGGGGCGGGTAGCGAGCAGTACTTC. It specifies CASSQQGAGSEQYF.

The chain employs TRBV19 and TRBJ1-6; D is possibly TRBD1 (5 bases). The CDR3 runs 16 residues. The V end was cut by 5 bases, the J end by 4 bases, with 15 bases between. The germline CDR1 and CDR2 sequences are LNHDA and SQIVND (reference sequence). The DNA for the CDR3 is TGTGCCAGTAGTGTTACAGGAGAACTATATAATTCACCCCTCCACTTT. The encoded protein is CASSVTGELYNSPLHF.

V is TRBV7-6 and J is TRBJ2-2; perhaps TRBD2 as D (6 bases). The CDR3 consists of 15 residues. CDR1 SGHVS and CDR2 FNYEAQ come from the germline V gene. Trimming removed 2 bases at V and 5 bases at J, with 12 bases between. The CDR3 loop reads CASSLSGWRTGELFF. CDR3 nucleotide sequence: TGTGCCAGCAGCTTAAGCGGGTGGAGGACCGGGGAGCTGTTTTTT.

The chain couples TRBV19 to TRBJ1-6; unclear D gene. The CDR3 runs 17 residues. Germline CDR1 reads LNHDA; CDR2 reads SQIVND (reference sequence). Between the trimmed V and J ends, which lost 5 bases and 0 bases, there was a span of 14 bases. The DNA of the CDR3 is TGTGCCAGTAGTCGCCTTAAACAAAGCTCCTATAATTCACCCCTCCACTTT. Protein product: CASSRLKQSSYNSPLHF.

The CDR3 nucleotides are TGTGCCAGCAGCCTGGGACTGTTGAGTGAGCAGTTCTTC. It is translated as CASSLGLLSEQFF. This chain joins TRBV5-8 and TRBJ2-1; maybe TRBD2 (6 bases). The CDR3 is 13 residues long. V lost 4 bases and J lost 9, with 14 bases in between. The germline V gene has CDR1 SGHTS and CDR2 YDEGEE.

V and J are TRBV19 and TRBJ2-5, with 11 nucleotides matching TRBD2. Germline V gives CDR1 LNHDA, CDR2 SQIVND (reference sequence). This CDR3 comprises 14 residues. With 7 bases clipped from V and 0 bases from J, the junction kept 1 base outside the gene matches. The CDR3 loop reads CASKLAGDQETQYF. CDR3 DNA sequence: TGTGCCAGTAAACTAGCGGGAGACCAAGAGACCCAGTACTTC.

The V call is TRBV30, the J call TRBJ1-2; D is ambiguous. Per the germline V gene, CDR1 is GTSNPN and CDR2 is SVGIG (reference sequence). The CDR3 runs 11 residues. The V gene lost 3 bases and the J gene lost 8 bases, with 10 bases spanning the gap. The CDR3 nucleotides are TGTGCCTGGAGCTGGGGAGGGGGCTACACCTTC. Encoded protein: CAWSWGGGYTF.

The V gene is TRBV4-1, the J gene TRBJ2-1; 8 bases align to TRBD2. J gave up 7 bases and V 0 bases, and 8 bases lay outside the gene matches. Germline V gene sequence: CDR1 MGHRA, CDR2 YSYEKL. CDR3 length: 16 amino acids. DNA for the CDR3: TGCGCCAGCAGCCAAGAGTTAAGCGGGGGTGGGAATGAGCAGTTCTTC. This encodes CASSQELSGGGNEQFF.

This chain connects TRBV6-2 or TRBV6-3 to TRBJ2-1; TRBD2 agrees at 11 bases. The V gene's germline CDR1 is MNHEY and CDR2 SVGEGT. V shed 4 bases, J shed 7 bases, and the junction held 3 bases outside the gene matches. The CDR3 totals 14 residues. CDR3 sequence (DNA): TGTGCCAGCAGTTCTAGCGGGAGGAGGAATGAGCAGTTCTTC. This encodes CASSSSGRRNEQFF.

The chain has TRBV7-8 and TRBJ2-1; 7 bases are a match to TRBD2. The CDR3 has 17 residues. The germline V gene encodes CDR1 SGHVS and CDR2 FQNEAQ. J gave up 4 bases and V 5 bases, and 14 bases lay outside the gene matches. CDR3 nucleotide sequence: TGTGCCAGCAGCCCGGGTGGGAGGGGAACCCTTTACAATGAGCAGTTCTTC. As protein: CASSPGGRGTLYNEQFF.